The text below deals with one T cell receptor beta chain. The sample belongs to a study of T cell responses to AZD1222 COVID-19 vaccine. The V end lost 0 bases, the J end lost 8 bases, and 9 bases lay between the germline ends. The length of the CDR3 is 13 residues. Germline V gene data show CDR1 as MGHRA and CDR2 as YSYEKL. Method: immunoSEQ multiplex PCR; TCRdb's copy keeps in-frame clones and lacks some. The sample includes 100,000 to 150,000 clones, 80% to 90% of them seen just once. The sample consisted of peripheral blood, taken on day 0 of AZD1222 vaccination. This chain uses TRBV4-1 with TRBJ2-3; maybe TRBD1 (5 bases). This sequence originates from an adult in good health. The chain's CDR3 is CASSQDRGTTQYF. In DNA, the CDR3 is TGCGCCAGCAGCCAAGATAGGGGAACTACGCAGTATTTT.